Listed here are 13 T cell receptor beta chains from one sample, sequenced in a study of PD-L1 blockade in urothelial cancer (TCRdb year 2017). The method behind the library was the immunoSEQ multiplex PCR assay. The table comes from immuneACCESS by way of TCRdb, which keeps in-frame sequences with V and J called. Part of the clones is missing from these tables; in studies checked, under half for an unresolved V gene and the rest for unknown reasons. Recorded for this sample are over 35,000 clones; 85% of them occurred a single time. About 15% of the sample is held by the ten biggest clonotypes. Explained via the paper, the time point label denotes: pretreatment peripheral blood. The specimen was PBMCs, collected around atezolizumab (anti-PD-L1) treatment. The receptor set was obtained from a man older than 75 with urothelial cancer.

The J gene is TRBJ2-5, the V gene TRBV6-1, with D tentatively TRBD1 (6 bases). Germline V CDR1 and CDR2: MNHNS, SASEGT. The germline V and J ends were trimmed by 4 bases and 4 bases, with 10 bases remaining between them. This CDR3 contains 13 residues. The CDR3 DNA reads as TGTGCCAGCAGTGCCCAGGGGCGAGAGACCCAGTACTTC. Encoded protein: CASSAQGRETQYF.

The chain combines TRBV29-1 with TRBJ2-1; D gene uncertain. The CDR3 is 13 amino acids. In germline, CDR1 is SQVTM, CDR2 ANQGSEA. With 4 bases removed from V and 8 bases from J, the gap between germline ends came to 15 bases. For the CDR3, the DNA is TGCAGCGTTGTAAGACTTCTACCCGATGAGCAGTTCTTC. Translated, it gives CSVVRLLPDEQFF.

The chain carries TRBV11-2 and TRBJ2-3; 7 bases agree with TRBD2. There are 15 residues in the CDR3. The junction had 5 bases not matched to a gene; V was cut back by 3 bases and J by 2 bases. CDR1 is SGHAT, CDR2 FQNNGV, per germline. CDR3 nucleotide sequence: TGTGCCAGCAGCTTTCGCGGGGGTACCACAGATACGCAGTATTTT. Translation: CASSFRGGTTDTQYF.

This rearrangement joins TRBV28 to TRBJ2-7, with 7 bases lining up with TRBD2. The CDR3 spans 14 residues. CDR1 is MDHEN, CDR2 SYDVKM, per germline. The trim removed 7 bases at V and 2 bases at J, leaving 8 bases unmatched. The CDR3 sequence is CASIPGGGAYEQYF. The CDR3 coding sequence is TGTGCCAGCATTCCTGGGGGGGGTGCCTACGAGCAGTACTTC.

This sequence joins TRBV30 and TRBJ1-1; D is unresolved. The CDR3 spans 11 residues. The germline CDR1 and CDR2 sequences are GTSNPN and SVGIG (reference sequence). The V end was cut by 3 bases, the J end by 5 bases, with 7 bases between. The CDR3 sequence: CAWRRLTEAFF. DNA of the CDR3: TGTGCCTGGAGGAGGTTGACTGAAGCTTTCTTT.

The genes are TRBV29-1 and TRBJ1-1, with a possible D match to TRBD1 (5 bases). The V and J ends lost 0 bases and 1 base respectively, with 9 bases between them. This CDR3 has 14 residues. Germline V gene lookup returns CDR1 SQVTM and CDR2 ANQGSEA. The CDR3 sequence: CSVEDSGSNTEAFF. The CDR3 nucleotides read TGCAGCGTTGAAGATTCAGGGTCGAACACTGAAGCTTTCTTT.

This chain links TRBV9 with TRBJ1-2; D is perhaps TRBD1 (6 bases). The CDR3 covers 18 residues. Germline V gene data show CDR1 as SGDLS and CDR2 as YYNGEE. Trimming pared 2 bases from V and 7 bases from J, leaving 27 bases between. CDR3 sequence: CASSVWPLPVDRVGGYTF. The CDR3 DNA is TGTGCCAGCAGCGTCTGGCCCTTACCTGTGGACAGAGTCGGTGGCTACACCTTC. The full variable domain, completed using reference TRBV9 and TRBJ1-2, is DSGVTQTPKHLITATGQRVTLRCSPRSGDLSVYWYQQSLDQGLQFLIQYYNGEERAKGNILERFSAQQFPDLHSELNLSSLELGDSALYFCASSVWPLPVDRVGGYTFGSGTRLTVV.

This clone turned up a few times. The rearrangement joins TRBV4-3 to TRBJ2-3; TRBD1 agrees at 10 bases. Trimming cost V 2 bases and J 0 bases; bases outside gene matches: 14. The CDR3 is 20 residues long. Germline V lookup: CDR1 LGHNA, CDR2 YSLEER. Here the CDR3 DNA reads TGCGCCAGCAGCCAACGGGACAGGGGAAATAGCGGGGCTAGCACAGATACGCAGTATTTT. Protein product: CASSQRDRGNSGASTDTQYF.

This chain's CDR3 is CASQVAGATGELFF. The CDR3 nucleotides read TGTGCCAGCCAGGTGGCGGGGGCGACCGGGGAGCTGTTTTTT. The chain joins TRBV7-7 to TRBJ2-2, with a tentative D call TRBD2 (7 bases). CDR1 is SSHAT and CDR2 is FNYEAQ in the germline V gene (reference sequence). Trimming took 8 bases from V and 5 from J, leaving 15 bases between them. This CDR3 has 14 residues.

This sequence joins TRBV5-1 and TRBJ2-1, with D hard to call. Deletions cut 5 bases from V and 5 bases from J, with 14 bases between. Per germline, CDR1 SGHRS and CDR2 YFSETQ. The CDR3 consists of 14 residues. The CDR3 DNA reads TGCGCCAGCAGACACCTGGGCCCTGACAATGAGCAGTTCTTC. It translates to CASRHLGPDNEQFF.

The genes are TRBV11-2 and TRBJ2-3; 14 bases map to TRBD2. Germline assignment: CDR1 SGHAT and CDR2 FQNNGV. The CDR3 sequence is 19 residues long. The V segment lost 0 bases and the J segment 3 bases; nucleotides outside the gene matches: 8. Here the CDR3 DNA reads TGTGCCAGCAGCTTAGACCCGGGACTAGCGGGAGTTAAGACAGATACGCAGTATTTT. Protein: CASSLDPGLAGVKTDTQYF.

This chain connects TRBV10-1 to TRBJ1-2; 9 positions agree with TRBD1. V lost 6 bases, J lost 4 bases, and 6 bases stayed unmatched. The CDR3 spans 14 residues. The germline CDR1 and CDR2 sequences are WNHNN and SYGVQD (reference sequence). CDR3 DNA sequence: TGCGCCAGCAGCCGGACAGGGGTCCCCTATGGCTACACCTTC. Its protein product is CASSRTGVPYGYTF.

The chain joins TRBV19 to TRBJ2-1, with 14 bases that match TRBD2. CDR1 and CDR2 (germline): LNHDA, SQIVND (reference sequence). The CDR3 contains 18 residues. V lost 4 bases to trimming and J lost 2 bases; unmatched junction nucleotides: 7. CDR3 loop: CASSRTSGRSSTYNEQFF. DNA for the CDR3: TGTGCCAGTAGTAGGACTAGCGGGAGGAGTTCCACCTACAATGAGCAGTTCTTC.